This TCR beta chain stems from a study of tumor-infiltrating lymphocytes in primary liver carcinoma. Study background: The patients included men and women who were aged 30 to 69 years.

Production of TCR beta cDNA used roughly 480 ng total RNA together with a constant-region primer. Libraries of TCR beta came from three nested multiplex PCR rounds with slightly modified ARM-PCR. Investigators reported that the first two PCR rounds, at roughly 10 cycles each, used TRBV1-TRBV30 forward primers with a C-beta reverse primer. TCRdb used MiXCR to reprocess the multiplex PCR reads, holding one entry per CDR3 protein. The sample consists of tens of thousands of distinct CDR3 sequences, 75% of them appearing once. CDR3 length: 17 residues. Germline CDR1 reads MNHNY; CDR2 reads SVGAGI (reference sequence). V was cut by 5 bases and J by 5 bases, with 23 bases left in between. The study's findings and limits: Pairs of tumor regions overlapped more than tumor-adjacent and tumor-blood pairs did. Tumor top-250-clone fraction significantly exceeded that of blood (p = 0.039).

Between about 20 and 30 mg of unsorted bulk tissue served as the source from which RNA and DNA were co-extracted. With chronic HBV infection, the patients were also treatment-naive. As for this clonotype: Its antigen is as yet unknown.

The V gene is TRBV6-6, the J gene TRBJ2-3; D uncertain. This receptor was identified in a woman in her 30s with primary liver carcinoma and hepatitis B virus infection. The sequenced sample was tumor-adjacent normal liver tissue. CDR3 in DNA: TGTGCCAGCAGTAGCCAGACCGGACCTCGACGCATAGATACGCAGTATTTT. Its translation is CASSSQTGPRRIDTQYF.